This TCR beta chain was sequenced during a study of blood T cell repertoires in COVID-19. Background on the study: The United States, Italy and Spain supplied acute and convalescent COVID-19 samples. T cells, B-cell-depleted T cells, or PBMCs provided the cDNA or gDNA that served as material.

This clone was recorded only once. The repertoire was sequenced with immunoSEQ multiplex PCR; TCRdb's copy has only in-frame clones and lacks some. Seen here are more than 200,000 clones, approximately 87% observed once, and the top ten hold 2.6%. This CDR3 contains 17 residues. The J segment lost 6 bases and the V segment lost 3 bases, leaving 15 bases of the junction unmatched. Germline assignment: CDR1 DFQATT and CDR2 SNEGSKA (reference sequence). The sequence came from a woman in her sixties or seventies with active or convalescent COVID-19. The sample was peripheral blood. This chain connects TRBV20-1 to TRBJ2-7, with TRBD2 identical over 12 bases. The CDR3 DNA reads TGCAGTGCTAGTATGACTAGCGGGAGTCTTAATTGGCGCGAGCAGTACTTC. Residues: CSASMTSGSLNWREQYF.